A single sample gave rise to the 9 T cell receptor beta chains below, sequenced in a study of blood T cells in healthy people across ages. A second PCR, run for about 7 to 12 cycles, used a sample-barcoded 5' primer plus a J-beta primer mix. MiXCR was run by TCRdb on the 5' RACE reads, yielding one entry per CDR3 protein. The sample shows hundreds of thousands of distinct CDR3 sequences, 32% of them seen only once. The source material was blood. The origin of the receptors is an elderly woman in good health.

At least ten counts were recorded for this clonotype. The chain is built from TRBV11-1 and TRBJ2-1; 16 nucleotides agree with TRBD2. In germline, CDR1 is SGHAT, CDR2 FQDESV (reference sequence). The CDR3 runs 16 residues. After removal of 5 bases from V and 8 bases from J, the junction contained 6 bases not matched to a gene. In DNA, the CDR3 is TGTGCCAGCAGCCCCGGGACTAGCGGGGGGGCCTATGAGCAGTTCTTC. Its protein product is CASSPGTSGGAYEQFF.

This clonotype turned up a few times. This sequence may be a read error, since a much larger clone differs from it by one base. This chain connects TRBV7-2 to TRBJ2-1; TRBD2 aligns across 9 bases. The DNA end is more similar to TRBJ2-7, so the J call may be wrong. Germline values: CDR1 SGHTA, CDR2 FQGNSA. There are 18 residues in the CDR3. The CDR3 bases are TGTGCCAGCAGCTTAGAGAGGGCTAGCGGGGTCTCCTACAATGAGCAGTACTTC. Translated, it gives CASSLERASGVSYNEQYF.

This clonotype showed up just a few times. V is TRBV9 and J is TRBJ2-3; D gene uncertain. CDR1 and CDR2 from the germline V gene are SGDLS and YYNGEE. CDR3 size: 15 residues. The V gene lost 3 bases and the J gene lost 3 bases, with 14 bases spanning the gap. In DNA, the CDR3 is TGTGCCAGCAGCGGAGCCCCCTTGCGTACAGATACGCAGTATTTT. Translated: CASSGAPLRTDTQYF.

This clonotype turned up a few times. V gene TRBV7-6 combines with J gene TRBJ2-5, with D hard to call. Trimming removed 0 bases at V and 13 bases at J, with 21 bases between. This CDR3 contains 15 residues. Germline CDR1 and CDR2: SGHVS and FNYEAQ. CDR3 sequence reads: CASSLATGTVYERYF. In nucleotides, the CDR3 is TGTGCCAGCAGCTTAGCTACCGGTACCGTCTACGAGCGGTACTTC.

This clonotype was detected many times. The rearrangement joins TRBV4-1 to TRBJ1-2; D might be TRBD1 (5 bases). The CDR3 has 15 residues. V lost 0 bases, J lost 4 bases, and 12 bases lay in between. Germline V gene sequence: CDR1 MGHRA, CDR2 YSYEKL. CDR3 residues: CASSQDQGSIYGYTF. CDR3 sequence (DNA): TGCGCCAGCAGCCAAGATCAGGGTTCGATCTATGGCTACACCTTC.

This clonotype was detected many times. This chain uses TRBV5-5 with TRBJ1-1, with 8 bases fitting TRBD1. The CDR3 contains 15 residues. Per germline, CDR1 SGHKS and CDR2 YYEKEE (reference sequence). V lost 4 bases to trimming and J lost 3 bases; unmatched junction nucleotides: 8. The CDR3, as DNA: TGTGCCAGCAGCGGTCGGGCAGGGGGCGACACTGAAGCTTTCTTT. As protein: CASSGRAGGDTEAFF.

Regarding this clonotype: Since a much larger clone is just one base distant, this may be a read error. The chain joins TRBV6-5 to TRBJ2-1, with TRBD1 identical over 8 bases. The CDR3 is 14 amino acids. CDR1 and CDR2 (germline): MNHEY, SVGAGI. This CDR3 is CASSRQGFNNGQFF. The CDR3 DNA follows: TGTGCCAGCAGTAGACAGGGGTTCAACAATGGGCAGTTCTTC.

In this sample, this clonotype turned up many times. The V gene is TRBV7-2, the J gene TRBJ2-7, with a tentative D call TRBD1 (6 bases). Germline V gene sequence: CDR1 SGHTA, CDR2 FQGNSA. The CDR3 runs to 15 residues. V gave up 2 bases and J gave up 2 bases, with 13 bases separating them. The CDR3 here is CASSLIGGLTYEQYF. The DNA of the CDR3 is TGTGCCAGCAGCTTAATAGGGGGTCTTACCTACGAGCAGTACTTC.

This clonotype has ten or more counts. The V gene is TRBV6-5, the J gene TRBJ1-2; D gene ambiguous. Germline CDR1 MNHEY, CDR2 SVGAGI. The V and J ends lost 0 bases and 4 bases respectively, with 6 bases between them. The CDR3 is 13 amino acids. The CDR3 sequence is CASSYSILYGYTF. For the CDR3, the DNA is TGTGCCAGCAGTTACTCGATACTCTATGGCTACACCTTC.